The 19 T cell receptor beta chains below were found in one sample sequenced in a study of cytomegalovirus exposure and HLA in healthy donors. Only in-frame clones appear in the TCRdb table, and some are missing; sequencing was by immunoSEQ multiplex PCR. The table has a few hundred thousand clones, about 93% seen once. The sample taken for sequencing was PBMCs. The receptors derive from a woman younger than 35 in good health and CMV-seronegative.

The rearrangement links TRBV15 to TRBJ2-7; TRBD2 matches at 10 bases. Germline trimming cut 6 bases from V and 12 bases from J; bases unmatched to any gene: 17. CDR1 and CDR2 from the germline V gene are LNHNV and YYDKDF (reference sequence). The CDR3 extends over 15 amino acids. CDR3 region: CATSRQTSGSGALYF. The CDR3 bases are TGTGCCACCAGTCGACAGACTAGCGGGTCCGGAGCTTTGTACTTC.

The CDR3 sequence: CASSTREIMNTEAFF. CDR3 nucleotide sequence: TGCGCCAGCAGCACCCGGGAGATCATGAACACTGAAGCTTTCTTT. The rearrangement uses TRBV5-1 and TRBJ1-1; D is unclear. Trimming took 4 bases from V and 0 from J, leaving 13 bases between them. Per germline, CDR1 SGHRS and CDR2 YFSETQ. The CDR3 loop spans 15 amino acids.

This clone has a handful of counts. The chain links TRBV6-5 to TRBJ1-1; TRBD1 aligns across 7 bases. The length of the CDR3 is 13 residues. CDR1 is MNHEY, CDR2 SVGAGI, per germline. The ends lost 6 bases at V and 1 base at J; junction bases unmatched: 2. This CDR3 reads CASRTGKNTEAFF. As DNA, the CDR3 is TGTGCCAGCAGGACAGGGAAGAACACTGAAGCTTTCTTT.

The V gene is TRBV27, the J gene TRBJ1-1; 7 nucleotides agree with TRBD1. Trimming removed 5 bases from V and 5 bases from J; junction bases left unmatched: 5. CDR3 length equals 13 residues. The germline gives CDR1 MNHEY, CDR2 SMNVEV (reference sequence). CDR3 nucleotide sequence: TGTGCCAGCAGTAGGGGGCGTATGACTGAAGCTTTCTTT. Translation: CASSRGRMTEAFF.

DNA for the CDR3: TGTGCCTGGAGTGAAGTCTTTATTCGACAGGTGGGGTCCTACAATGAGCAGTTCTTC. It specifies CAWSEVFIRQVGSYNEQFF. The V gene is TRBV30, the J gene TRBJ2-1; TRBD1 is a possible D gene (6 bases). Germline assignment: CDR1 GTSNPN and CDR2 SVGIG (reference sequence). Trimming shortened V by 1 base and J by 1 base, and 23 bases separated the two germline ends. CDR3 length: 19 amino acids.

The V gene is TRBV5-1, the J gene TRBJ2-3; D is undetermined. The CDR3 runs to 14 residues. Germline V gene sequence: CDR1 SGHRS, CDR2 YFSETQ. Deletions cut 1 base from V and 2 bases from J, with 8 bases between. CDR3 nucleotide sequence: TGCGCCAGCAGCTTGTCGCAGTCCACAGATACGCAGTATTTT. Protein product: CASSLSQSTDTQYF. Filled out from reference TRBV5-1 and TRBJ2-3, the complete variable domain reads KAGVTQTPRYLIKTRGQQVTLSCSPISGHRSVSWYQQTPGQGLQFLFEYFSETQRNKGNFPGRFSGRQFSNSRSEMNVSTLELGDSALYLCASSLSQSTDTQYFGPGTRLTVL.

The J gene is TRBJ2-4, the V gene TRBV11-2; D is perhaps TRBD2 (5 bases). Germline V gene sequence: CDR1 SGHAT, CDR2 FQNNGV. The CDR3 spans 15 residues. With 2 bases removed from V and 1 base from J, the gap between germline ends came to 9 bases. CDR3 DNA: TGTGCCAGCAGCTTAATACGAGGGGCCAAAAACATTCAGTACTTC. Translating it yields CASSLIRGAKNIQYF.

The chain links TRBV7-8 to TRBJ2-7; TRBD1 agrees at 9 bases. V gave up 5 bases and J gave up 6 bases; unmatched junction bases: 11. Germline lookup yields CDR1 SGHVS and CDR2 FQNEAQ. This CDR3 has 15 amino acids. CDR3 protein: CASSITGTGWVEQYF. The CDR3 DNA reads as TGTGCCAGCAGCATAACCGGGACAGGGTGGGTCGAGCAGTACTTC.

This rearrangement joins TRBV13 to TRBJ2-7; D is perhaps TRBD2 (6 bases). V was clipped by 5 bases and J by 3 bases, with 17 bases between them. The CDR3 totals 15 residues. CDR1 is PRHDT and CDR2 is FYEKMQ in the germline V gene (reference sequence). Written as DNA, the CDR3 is TGTGCCAGCAGCCCCCGGGACTCGAAAAGCTACGAGCAGTACTTC. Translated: CASSPRDSKSYEQYF.

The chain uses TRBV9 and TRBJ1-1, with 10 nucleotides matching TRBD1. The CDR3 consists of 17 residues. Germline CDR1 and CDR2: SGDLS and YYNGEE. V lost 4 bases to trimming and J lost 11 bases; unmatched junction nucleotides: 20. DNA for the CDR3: TGTGCCAGCAGCCCCCGGTTTCGGGACAGGGGAATGAGGAGCGCTTTCTTT. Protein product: CASSPRFRDRGMRSAFF.

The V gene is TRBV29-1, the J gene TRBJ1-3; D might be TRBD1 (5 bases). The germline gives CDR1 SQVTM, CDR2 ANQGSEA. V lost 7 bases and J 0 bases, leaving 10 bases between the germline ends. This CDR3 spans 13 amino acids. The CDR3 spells CSASTASGNTIYF. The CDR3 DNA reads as TGCAGCGCATCGACAGCCTCTGGAAACACCATATATTTT.

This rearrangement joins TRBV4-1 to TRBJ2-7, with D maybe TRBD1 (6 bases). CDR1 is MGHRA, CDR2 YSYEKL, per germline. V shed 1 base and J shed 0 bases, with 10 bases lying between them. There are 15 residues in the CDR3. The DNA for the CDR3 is TGCGCCAGCAGCCAAGGACAGGCATACTCCTACGAGCAGTACTTC. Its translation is CASSQGQAYSYEQYF.

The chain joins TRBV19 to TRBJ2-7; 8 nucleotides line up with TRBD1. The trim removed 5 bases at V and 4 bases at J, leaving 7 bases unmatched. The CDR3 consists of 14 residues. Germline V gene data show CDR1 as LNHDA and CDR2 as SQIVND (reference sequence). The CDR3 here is CASSFRDRLYEQYF. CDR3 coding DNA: TGTGCCAGTAGTTTCCGGGACAGGTTATACGAGCAGTACTTC. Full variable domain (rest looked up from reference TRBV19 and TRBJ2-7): DGGITQSPKYLFRKEGQNVTLSCEQNLNHDAMYWYRQDPGQGLRLIYYSQIVNDFQKGDIAEGYSVSREKKESFPLTVTSAQKNPTAFYLCASSFRDRLYEQYFGPGTRLTVT.

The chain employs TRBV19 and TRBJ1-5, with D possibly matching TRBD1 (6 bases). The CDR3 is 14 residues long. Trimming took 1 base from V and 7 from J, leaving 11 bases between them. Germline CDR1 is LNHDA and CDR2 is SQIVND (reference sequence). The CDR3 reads CASSIAGGRQPQHF. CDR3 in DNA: TGTGCCAGTAGTATAGCGGGGGGGCGGCAGCCCCAGCATTTT.

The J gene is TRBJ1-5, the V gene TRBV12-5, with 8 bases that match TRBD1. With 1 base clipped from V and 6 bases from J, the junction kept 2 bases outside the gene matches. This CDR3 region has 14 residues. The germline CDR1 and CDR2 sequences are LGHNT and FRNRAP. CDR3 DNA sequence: TGTGCTAGTGGTTTGGGACAGGGGCTTCAGCCCCAGCATTTT. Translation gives CASGLGQGLQPQHF.

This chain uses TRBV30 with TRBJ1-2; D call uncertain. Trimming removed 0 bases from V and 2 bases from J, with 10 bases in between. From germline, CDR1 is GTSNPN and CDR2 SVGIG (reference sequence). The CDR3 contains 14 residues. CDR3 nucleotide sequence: TGTGCCTGGAGTGTGGTCCACACCAACTATGGCTACACCTTC. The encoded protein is CAWSVVHTNYGYTF. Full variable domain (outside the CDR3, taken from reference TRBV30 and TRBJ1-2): SQTIHQWPATLVQPVGSPLSLECTVEGTSNPNLYWYRQAAGRGLQLLFYSVGIGQISSEVPQNLSASRPQDRQFILSSKKLLLSDSGFYLCAWSVVHTNYGYTFGSGTRLTVV.

The CDR3 protein is CAWSGTGTTEAFF. DNA of the CDR3: TGTGCCTGGAGTGGGACAGGGACCACTGAAGCTTTCTTT. The rearrangement links TRBV30 to TRBJ1-1, with TRBD1 matching over 8 bases. The germline V gene has CDR1 GTSNPN and CDR2 SVGIG (reference sequence). This CDR3 comprises 13 residues. Trimming cost V 1 base and J 4 bases; bases outside gene matches: 2.

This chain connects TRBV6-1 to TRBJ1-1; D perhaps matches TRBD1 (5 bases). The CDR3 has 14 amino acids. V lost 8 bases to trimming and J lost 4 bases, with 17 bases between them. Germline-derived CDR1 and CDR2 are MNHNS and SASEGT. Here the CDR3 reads CASWGGLRGTEAFF. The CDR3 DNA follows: TGTGCCAGCTGGGGGGGACTTCGGGGCACTGAAGCTTTCTTT.

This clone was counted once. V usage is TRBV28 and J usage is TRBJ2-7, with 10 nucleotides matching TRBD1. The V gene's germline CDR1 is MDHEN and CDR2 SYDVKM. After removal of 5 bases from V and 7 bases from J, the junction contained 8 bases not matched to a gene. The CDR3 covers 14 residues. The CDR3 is CASSIPGTGDEQYF. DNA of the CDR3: TGTGCCAGCAGTATCCCCGGGACAGGGGATGAGCAGTACTTC.